The 10 T cell receptor beta chains below all came from one sample that was sequenced in a study of OX40 agonist ivuxolimab in advanced cancers. Assay used: immunoSEQ multiplex PCR; TCRdb lists only in-frame clones, some missing. The sample carries fewer than 45,000 clones, less than 90% recorded once. Specimen: CD4+ or CD8+ T cells sorted from blood, collected in a trial of the OX40 agonist ivuxolimab. The receptors were gathered from an adult with an advanced solid tumor such as melanoma, head and neck, liver or kidney cancer.

The J gene is TRBJ1-6, the V gene TRBV27, with D unresolved. CDR1 MNHEY and CDR2 SMNVEV come from the germline V gene (reference sequence). There are 17 residues in the CDR3. V was trimmed by 2 bases and J by 4 bases, leaving 15 bases between them. CDR3 coding DNA: TGTGCCAGCAGTTTAGCCCCGCGGAAGGAATATAATTCACCCCTCCACTTT. It codes for CASSLAPRKEYNSPLHF.

The gene calls are TRBV28 and TRBJ1-6, with TRBD1 matching over 8 bases. The CDR3 spans 16 residues. Germline CDR1 is MDHEN and CDR2 is SYDVKM. V dropped 5 bases and J dropped 9; count of bases not matched to a gene: 12. CDR3 sequence (DNA): TGTGCCAGCAGTCCCCGACAGGGGTTGGTTAGTTCACCCCTCCACTTT. The encoded protein is CASSPRQGLVSSPLHF.

This chain joins TRBV6-1 and TRBJ1-3; weak D call: TRBD1 (6 bases). The germline V and J ends were trimmed by 5 bases and 0 bases, with 11 bases remaining between them. Germline loops: CDR1 MNHNS, CDR2 SASEGT. The CDR3 totals 15 residues. CDR3 sequence (DNA): TGTGCCAGCAGTAATAGACAGGCCTCTGGAAACACCATATATTTT. Its protein product is CASSNRQASGNTIYF.

The chain has TRBV5-1 and TRBJ2-1, with D possibly TRBD1 on 6 matching bases. The CDR3 has 14 amino acids. The V and J ends lost 1 base and 15 bases respectively, with 20 bases between them. Germline V lookup: CDR1 SGHRS, CDR2 YFSETQ. The CDR3 is CASSLRQGPTFRFF. The CDR3, as DNA: TGCGCCAGCAGCTTGAGGCAGGGGCCCACCTTTAGGTTCTTC.

The V call is TRBV5-1, the J call TRBJ2-1; 8 positions match TRBD1. The V segment lost 4 bases and the J segment 0 bases; nucleotides outside the gene matches: 6. CDR1 SGHRS and CDR2 YFSETQ come from the germline V gene. The CDR3 has 16 amino acids. CDR3 coding DNA: TGCGCCAGCAGCAAACAGGGGGACAGCTCCTACAATGAGCAGTTCTTC. It encodes CASSKQGDSSYNEQFF. The whole variable domain, filled in from reference TRBV5-1 and TRBJ2-1, reads KAGVTQTPRYLIKTRGQQVTLSCSPISGHRSVSWYQQTPGQGLQFLFEYFSETQRNKGNFPGRFSGRQFSNSRSEMNVSTLELGDSALYLCASSKQGDSSYNEQFFGPGTRLTVL.

The chain is built from TRBV19 and TRBJ2-4, with TRBD1 matching 7 bases. The CDR3 covers 16 residues. The J segment lost 3 bases and the V segment lost 4 bases, leaving 9 bases of the junction unmatched. Germline V gene lookup returns CDR1 LNHDA and CDR2 SQIVND (reference sequence). The CDR3 sequence is CASSKAADRSKNIQYF. CDR3 nucleotides: TGTGCCAGTAGTAAAGCCGCGGACAGGAGCAAAAACATTCAGTACTTC.

The chain is built from TRBV6-5 and TRBJ2-3; the D gene is possibly TRBD2 (5 bases). The CDR3 loop spans 12 amino acids. The germline CDR1 and CDR2 sequences are MNHEY and SVGAGI. V gave up 6 bases and J gave up 6 bases, with 10 bases separating them. The CDR3 protein is CASSPGGDTQYF. CDR3 nucleotide sequence: TGTGCCAGCAGCCCAGGAGGCGATACGCAGTATTTT.

The rearrangement joins TRBV7-6 to TRBJ1-5; D not resolved. The CDR3 spans 14 residues. Looked up from germline, CDR1 is SGHVS and CDR2 is FNYEAQ. Trimming stripped 5 bases from V and 3 bases from J, with 11 bases between. This chain's CDR3 is CASSPTEVNQPQHF. The CDR3 DNA reads as TGTGCCAGCAGCCCCACGGAGGTCAATCAGCCCCAGCATTTT.

The chain joins TRBV27 to TRBJ2-7; 8 bases align to TRBD1. Germline trimming cut 9 bases from V and 0 bases from J; bases unmatched to any gene: 4. Germline lookup yields CDR1 MNHEY and CDR2 SMNVEV (reference sequence). The CDR3 runs to 13 residues. The CDR3 DNA reads as TGTGCCAGTGTGGACAGGGACTCCTACGAGCAGTACTTC. Translating it yields CASVDRDSYEQYF.

CDR3 loop: CASSDTGSTDTQYF. CDR3 bases: TGCGCCAGCAGCGACACAGGGAGCACAGATACGCAGTATTTT. This chain uses TRBV5-1 with TRBJ2-3, with a weak D call TRBD1 (6 bases). The length of the CDR3 is 14 residues. Germline V gives CDR1 SGHRS, CDR2 YFSETQ. The V end was cut by 4 bases, the J end by 0 bases, with 9 bases between.